Described below is a single T cell receptor beta chain sequence and its context. The data were obtained in a study of blood T cell repertoires in COVID-19. Turning to the study itself: Collection of acute and convalescent COVID-19 samples took place in the United States, Italy and Spain. PBMCs, B-cell-depleted T cells, or T cells provided the cDNA or gDNA that made up the material.

Authors' data handling: Reference gene primer amplification gave nucleated cell count estimates. Assay used: immunoSEQ multiplex PCR; TCRdb lists only in-frame clones, some missing. The V and J calls and the clone size are those of that table, but D and trimming were determined from the DNA. The table lists 300,000 to 450,000 clones, 85% of them singletons. The CDR3 contains 14 residues. The trim removed 5 bases at V and 5 bases at J, leaving 7 bases unmatched. Germline-derived CDR1 and CDR2 are KGHDR and SFDVKD. The source of this sequence is a young woman with acute or convalescent COVID-19. The chain links TRBV24-1 to TRBJ2-7, with TRBD1 matching over 8 bases. Source material: peripheral blood. The CDR3 region is CATSALLDRDEQYF. The CDR3 DNA is TGTGCCACCAGTGCCCTTTTGGACAGGGACGAGCAGTACTTC.